This T cell receptor beta chain was sequenced during a study of a mutant IDH1 vaccine in newly diagnosed glioma. Whole-study context: Of treated patients, 62.5% were men and about 38% women, averaging around 44 years.

The CDR3 runs 17 residues. J lost 2 bases, V lost 0 bases, and 9 bases had no gene match. Per germline, CDR1 SGHNT and CDR2 YYREEE (reference sequence). Sequencing used immunoSEQ multiplex PCR; TCRdb keeps in-frame clones, though not all of them. The sample has under 45,000 clones; less than 85% are singletons. Study-wide results and caveats: Pseudoprogression apparently lacked any relation to changes in top peripheral T cell clonotypes.

Concerning this clone: The antigen remains undetermined.

As for time point: week 23, last vaccination. Topical imiquimod was applied with each vaccine dose, which held 300 ug of mutant IDH1 20-mer peptide. Those who donated had recent WHO grade 3 or 4 IDH1-mutant, ATRX-lost astrocytomas. The sample in question was PBMCs, obtained from a glioma patient whose treatment included an IDH1 peptide vaccine. V and J are TRBV5-4 and TRBJ2-3, with 7 bases that match TRBD2. The source is a woman younger than 35 with glioma. Some clones in this sample may be carry-over from other donors' samples. The CDR3 DNA reads TGTGCCAGCAGCTTGGTGGTCCCTAGCGGATTCACAGATACGCAGTATTTT. Residues: CASSLVVPSGFTDTQYF. Full variable domain (rest looked up from reference TRBV5-4 and TRBJ2-3): ETGVTQSPTHLIKTRGQQVTLRCSSQSGHNTVSWYQQALGQGPQFIFQYYREEENGRGNFPPRFSGLQFPNYSSELNVNALELDDSALYLCASSLVVPSGFTDTQYFGPGTRLTVL.